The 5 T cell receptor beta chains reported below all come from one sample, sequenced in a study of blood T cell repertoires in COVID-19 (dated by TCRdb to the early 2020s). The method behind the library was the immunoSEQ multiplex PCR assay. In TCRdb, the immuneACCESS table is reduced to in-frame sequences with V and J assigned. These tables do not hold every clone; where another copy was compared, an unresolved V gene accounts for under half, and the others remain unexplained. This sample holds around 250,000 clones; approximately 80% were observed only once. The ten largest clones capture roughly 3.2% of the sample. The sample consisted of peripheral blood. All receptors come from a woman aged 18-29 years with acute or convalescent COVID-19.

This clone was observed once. Here the CDR3 DNA reads TGCGCCAGCAGTGAGTCCGAGGTTCAAGAAGCTTTCTTT. Translating it yields CASSESEVQEAFF. This chain connects TRBV10-2 to TRBJ1-1; D not certain. The CDR3 consists of 13 residues. V lost 0 bases and J lost 8, with 10 bases in between. Germline V lookup: CDR1 WSHSY, CDR2 SAAADI.

The CDR3 protein is CSVPRGSNTEAFF. The CDR3 DNA reads TGCAGCGTTCCCAGGGGCTCGAACACTGAAGCTTTCTTT. The chain uses TRBV29-1 and TRBJ1-1; D is perhaps TRBD1 (6 bases). Germline-derived CDR1 and CDR2 are SQVTM and ANQGSEA. The CDR3 runs 13 residues. V gave up 5 bases and J gave up 1 base, with 11 bases separating them.

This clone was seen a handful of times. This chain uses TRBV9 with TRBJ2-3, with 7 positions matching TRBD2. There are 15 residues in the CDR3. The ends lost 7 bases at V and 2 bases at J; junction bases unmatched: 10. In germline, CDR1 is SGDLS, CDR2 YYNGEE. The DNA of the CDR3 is TGTGCCAGCGCGCAGCGGGACTATACCACAGATACGCAGTATTTT. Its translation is CASAQRDYTTDTQYF. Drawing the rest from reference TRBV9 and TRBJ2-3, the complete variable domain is DSGVTQTPKHLITATGQRVTLRCSPRSGDLSVYWYQQSLDQGLQFLIQYYNGEERAKGNILERFSAQQFPDLHSELNLSSLELGDSALYFCASAQRDYTTDTQYFGPGTRLTVL.

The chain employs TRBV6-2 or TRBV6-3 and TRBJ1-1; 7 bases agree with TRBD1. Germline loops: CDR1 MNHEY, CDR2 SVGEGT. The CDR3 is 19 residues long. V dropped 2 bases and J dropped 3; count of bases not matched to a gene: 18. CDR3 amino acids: CASSYRFITGDQGDTEAFF. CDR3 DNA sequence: TGTGCCAGCAGTTACCGATTTATAACAGGGGATCAGGGAGACACTGAAGCTTTCTTT.

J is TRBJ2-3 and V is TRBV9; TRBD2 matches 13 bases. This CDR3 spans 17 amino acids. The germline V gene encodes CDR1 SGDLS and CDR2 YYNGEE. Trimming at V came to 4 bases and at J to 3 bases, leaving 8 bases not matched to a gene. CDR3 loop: CASSPRVGLAGTDTQYF. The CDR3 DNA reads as TGTGCCAGCAGCCCGAGGGTGGGACTAGCGGGAACAGATACGCAGTATTTT.